The T cell receptor beta chain under discussion was sequenced for a study of CD8 T cells in ankylosing spondylitis. Findings and limits, study-wide: A TCR beta motif made of about 8 highly homologous variants seemed typical of ankylosing spondylitis blood. Significant enrichment of disease-linked clones was reported in matched ankylosing spondylitis synovial fluid.

The V gene's germline CDR1 is ENHRY and CDR2 SYGVKD. V lost 5 bases, J lost 10 bases, and 8 bases stayed unmatched. This CDR3 has 15 amino acids. It was by quantitative 5'-RACE with molecular barcodes that TCR beta libraries were made. TCRdb used MiXCR to reprocess the 5' RACE reads, holding one entry per CDR3 protein. The top ten clones hold nearly 7% of a sample with about 540,000 distinct CDR3 sequences, roughly 12% of them seen once. A remark on this clonotype: Its specificity is not known.

Input material: blood, either unsorted or a sorted T cell fraction (not recorded which). The chain joins TRBV10-3 to TRBJ2-1; 13 bases match TRBD2. The TCR comes from a male donor with ankylosing spondylitis. CDR3 region: CAISPLAGGYQEQFF. Written as DNA, the CDR3 is TGTGCCATCAGTCCACTAGCGGGAGGGTATCAGGAGCAGTTCTTC.